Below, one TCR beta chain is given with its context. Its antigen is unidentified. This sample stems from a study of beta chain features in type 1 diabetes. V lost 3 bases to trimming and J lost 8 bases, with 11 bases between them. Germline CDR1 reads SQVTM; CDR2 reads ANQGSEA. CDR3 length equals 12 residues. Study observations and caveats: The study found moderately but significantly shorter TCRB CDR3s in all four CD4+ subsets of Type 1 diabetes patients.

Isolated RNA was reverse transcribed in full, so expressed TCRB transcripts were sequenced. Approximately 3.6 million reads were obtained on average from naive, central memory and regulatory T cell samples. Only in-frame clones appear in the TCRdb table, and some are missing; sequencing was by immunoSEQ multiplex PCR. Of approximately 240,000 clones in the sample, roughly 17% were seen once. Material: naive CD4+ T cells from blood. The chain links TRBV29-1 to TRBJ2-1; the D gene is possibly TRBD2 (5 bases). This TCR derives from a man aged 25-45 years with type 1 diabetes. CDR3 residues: CSVDEGSDEQFF. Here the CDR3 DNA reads TGCAGCGTTGACGAGGGCTCAGATGAGCAGTTCTTC.